These T cell receptor beta chains were read from a single sample in a study of CD8+CD57+ T cells in acquired aplastic anemia. TCRdb itself ran the reads through MiXCR, one entry per CDR3 protein. The data contain a few hundred thousand distinct CDR3 sequences, around 49% of them singletons. Sequenced material: sorted CD4+, CD8+, or CD8+CD57+ T cells (not recorded which) from PBMCs. The receptors were sampled from a human donor with aplastic anemia. Both conserved end residues are part of each CDR3. A D gene is named only where the DNA matches it firmly. Part of the rows lack a size; the others show once, few, many or a class for expanded clones.

CDR3: CASSVDGGIMNTEAFF
DNA: TGTGCCAGCAGCGTAGACGGAGGGATCATGAACACTGAAGCTTTCTTT
size: many
V: TRBV9
D: -
J: TRBJ1-1

CDR3: CASSVGGGTLETQYF
DNA: TGTGCCAGCAGCGTAGGGGGGGGGACCCTAGAGACCCAGTACTTC
size: -
V: TRBV19
D: -
J: TRBJ2-5

CDR3: CASSTRTGNTEAFF
DNA: TGTGCCAGCAGTACAAGGACAGGGAACACTGAAGCTTTCTTT
size: -
V: TRBV27
D: TRBD1
J: TRBJ1-1

CDR3: CASSVGGRAQGDNEQFF
DNA: TGTGCCAGCAGCGTAGGCGGACGAGCACAGGGCGACAATGAGCAGTTCTTC
size: -
V: TRBV9
D: -
J: TRBJ2-1

CDR3: CASSSGTATGELFF
DNA: TGTGCCAGCAGCTCCGGGACAGCCACCGGGGAGCTGTTTTTT
size: few
V: TRBV3-1
D: TRBD1
J: TRBJ2-2

CDR3: CSTRTGENSPLHF
DNA: TGCAGCACAAGGACAGGCGAGAATTCACCCCTCCACTTT
size: few
V: TRBV29-1
D: TRBD1
J: TRBJ1-6

CDR3: CASSVGPGSHF
DNA: -
size: -
V: TRBV12-3/TRBV12-4
D: -
J: TRBJ1-5

CDR3: CASSLGGQGNTGTNEQYF
DNA: TGCGCCAGCAGCTTGGGAGGACAGGGGAACACCGGGACGAACGAGCAGTACTTC
size: -
V: TRBV5-1
D: TRBD1
J: TRBJ2-7

CDR3: CSAREEGFEQYF
DNA: TGCAGTGCTAGAGAGGAAGGATTCGAGCAGTACTTC
size: -
V: TRBV20-1
D: -
J: TRBJ2-7

CDR3: CSANYQGAGANVLTF
DNA: TGCAGTGCAAACTATCAGGGGGCTGGGGCCAACGTCCTGACTTTC
size: -
V: TRBV20-1
D: TRBD1
J: TRBJ2-6

CDR3: CATSRDPGVSEKLFF
DNA: TGTGCCACCAGCAGAGATCCGGGGGTTAGTGAAAAACTGTTTTTT
size: -
V: TRBV15
D: -
J: TRBJ1-4

CDR3: CASSQVATNYGYTF
DNA: TGTGCCAGCAGCCAAGTAGCCACTAACTATGGCTACACCTTC
size: -
V: TRBV3-1
D: -
J: TRBJ1-2

CDR3: CASTSTWAAEAFF
DNA: TGTGCCAGCACCTCTACTTGGGCCGCTGAAGCTTTCTTT
size: many
V: TRBV6-1
D: -
J: TRBJ1-1

CDR3: CASSIDGAGMTDTQYF
DNA: TGTGCCAGTAGTATAGATGGGGCAGGTATGACAGATACGCAGTATTTT
size: many
V: TRBV19
D: -
J: TRBJ2-3

CDR3: CASSSSGGVLRNEQFF
DNA: TGTGCCAGCAGCTCTAGCGGGGGGGTGTTAAGGAATGAGCAGTTCTTC
size: many
V: TRBV7-3
D: TRBD2
J: TRBJ2-1

CDR3: CASSPQGAEGYTF
DNA: TGCGCCAGCAGCCCACAGGGGGCGGAGGGCTACACCTTC
size: many
V: TRBV5-1
D: TRBD1
J: TRBJ1-2

CDR3: CASTRTGGKETQYF
DNA: TGTGCCAGCACCCGGACAGGGGGTAAGGAGACCCAGTACTTC
size: many
V: TRBV6-1
D: TRBD1
J: TRBJ2-5

CDR3: CASRPGTSGTYNEQFF
DNA: TGTGCCAGCAGACCCGGGACTAGCGGCACCTACAATGAGCAGTTCTTC
size: many
V: TRBV6-2/TRBV6-3
D: TRBD2
J: TRBJ2-1

CDR3: CASSEQGQGIVPLHF
DNA: TGTGCCAGCAGTGAACAGGGACAGGGTATAGTACCCCTCCACTTT
size: many
V: TRBV6-1
D: TRBD1
J: TRBJ1-6

CDR3: CASSLPPPSREAFF
DNA: TGTGCCAGCAGCTTACCCCCACCGAGCCGTGAAGCTTTCTTT
size: -
V: TRBV2
D: -
J: TRBJ1-1

CDR3: CASSLEGWGRADTQYF
DNA: TGTGCCAGCAGCTTAGAGGGCTGGGGGCGGGCAGATACGCAGTATTTT
size: many
V: TRBV7-9
D: -
J: TRBJ2-3

CDR3: CASSPQTGLSNQPQHF
DNA: TGTGCCAGCAGCCCTCAGACAGGGTTGAGCAATCAGCCCCAGCATTTT
size: many
V: TRBV7-2
D: TRBD1
J: TRBJ1-5

CDR3: CASSPSGAMNTEAFF
DNA: TGTGCCAGCAGTCCCTCCGGCGCGATGAACACTGAAGCTTTCTTT
size: many
V: TRBV7-9
D: -
J: TRBJ1-1

CDR3: CASSYAGTRQETQYF
DNA: TGTGCCAGCAGTTATGCCGGTACCCGCCAAGAGACCCAGTACTTC
size: few
V: TRBV6-2/TRBV6-3
D: -
J: TRBJ2-5

CDR3: CASSEHRGRRYGYTF
DNA: TGTGCCAGCAGTGAACACAGGGGGCGCCGCTATGGCTACACCTTC
size: -
V: TRBV25-1
D: TRBD1
J: TRBJ1-2

CDR3: CSARATGLAGNYEQYF
DNA: TGCAGTGCTAGAGCTACGGGACTAGCGGGGAACTACGAGCAGTACTTC
size: -
V: TRBV20-1
D: TRBD2
J: TRBJ2-7

CDR3: CSVRGAGYEQYF
DNA: TGCAGCGTTAGAGGGGCGGGGTACGAGCAGTACTTC
size: many
V: TRBV29-1
D: -
J: TRBJ2-7

CDR3: CASSAQGARSYGYTF
DNA: TGTGCCAGCAGCGCACAGGGGGCGCGAAGCTATGGCTACACCTTC
size: many
V: TRBV2
D: TRBD1
J: TRBJ1-2

CDR3: CSAKIAGGPGETQYF
DNA: TGCAGTGCTAAGATAGCGGGGGGGCCGGGGGAGACCCAGTACTTC
size: many
V: TRBV20-1
D: TRBD2
J: TRBJ2-5

CDR3: CASSQTWTSGGFSEQFF
DNA: TGCGCCAGCAGCCAAACTTGGACTAGCGGGGGGTTCAGTGAGCAGTTCTTC
size: once
V: TRBV4-1
D: TRBD2
J: TRBJ2-1

CDR3: CAISGTGTRNTEAFF
DNA: TGTGCCATCAGTGGGACCGGGACAAGGAACACTGAAGCTTTCTTT
size: -
V: TRBV10-3
D: -
J: TRBJ1-1

CDR3: CASRPTGGQPQHF
DNA: TGTGCCAGCAGACCTACAGGGGGACAGCCCCAGCATTTT
size: -
V: TRBV2
D: TRBD1
J: TRBJ1-5

CDR3: CASSGFRDTIAKNIQYF
DNA: TGTGCCAGCAGTGGATTTCGGGACACGATAGCCAAAAACATTCAGTACTTC
size: -
V: TRBV6-1
D: -
J: TRBJ2-4

CDR3: CASSDGQYLDQPQHF
DNA: TGTGCCAGCAGTGACGGACAGTACTTGGATCAGCCCCAGCATTTT
size: -
V: TRBV6-6
D: -
J: TRBJ1-5

CDR3: CASSTLTGPAEAFF
DNA: TGTGCCAGCAGTACACTGACAGGTCCCGCTGAAGCTTTCTTT
size: many
V: TRBV2
D: -
J: TRBJ1-1

CDR3: CSVDHAGSVREGYTF
DNA: TGCAGCGTCGACCACGCGGGGTCCGTCAGGGAGGGCTACACCTTC
size: -
V: TRBV29-1
D: -
J: TRBJ1-2

CDR3: CASSATYEQYF
DNA: TGTGCCAGCAGCGCAACCTACGAGCAGTACTTC
size: many
V: TRBV6-1
D: -
J: TRBJ2-7

CDR3: CASSPRRVAEAFF
DNA: TGTGCCAGCAGTCCTCGCCGGGTAGCTGAAGCTTTCTTT
size: -
V: TRBV2
D: -
J: TRBJ1-1

CDR3: CASSQYGTGFYEQYF
DNA: TGCGCCAGCAGCCAGTACGGGACAGGGTTCTACGAGCAGTACTTC
size: -
V: TRBV5-1
D: TRBD1
J: TRBJ2-7

CDR3: CASRPQDRAYGYTF
DNA: TGTGCCAGTAGGCCTCAGGACAGGGCCTATGGCTACACCTTC
size: many
V: TRBV19
D: TRBD1
J: TRBJ1-2

CDR3: CASSQDGPTTHNEQFF
DNA: TGCGCCAGCAGCCAGGATGGACCAACCACACACAATGAGCAGTTCTTC
size: many
V: TRBV4-1
D: -
J: TRBJ2-1

CDR3: CASSMPRTGGNYGYTF
DNA: TGTGCCAGTAGTATGCCCCGGACAGGGGGAAACTATGGCTACACCTTC
size: -
V: TRBV19
D: TRBD1
J: TRBJ1-2

CDR3: CASSFPGQGRNEQFF
DNA: TGTGCCAGCAGCTTCCCGGGACAGGGTAGAAATGAGCAGTTCTTC
size: many
V: TRBV7-8
D: TRBD1
J: TRBJ2-1

CDR3: CASSLNRGNEKLFF
DNA: TGTGCCAGCAGCTTAAACAGGGGTAATGAAAAACTGTTTTTT
size: many
V: TRBV11-2
D: TRBD1
J: TRBJ1-4

CDR3: CASSAGSWNTGELFF
DNA: TGTGCCAGCAGTGCCGGGAGTTGGAACACCGGGGAGCTGTTTTTT
size: many
V: TRBV2
D: -
J: TRBJ2-2

CDR3: CASSDYSTGGYGYTF
DNA: TGTGCCAGCAGTGATTATTCGACAGGGGGATATGGCTACACCTTC
size: many
V: TRBV2
D: TRBD1
J: TRBJ1-2

CDR3: CASSSGGVNQPQYF
DNA: TGTGCCAGCAGCTCGGGGGGGGTGAATCAGCCCCAGTACTTC
size: -
V: TRBV7-9
D: TRBD2
J: TRBJ2-5

CDR3: CAISPNAGSYEQYF
DNA: TGTGCCATCAGTCCCAACGCAGGCAGTTACGAGCAGTACTTC
size: few
V: TRBV10-3
D: -
J: TRBJ2-7

CDR3: CASSSDRNSPLHF
DNA: TGTGCCAGCAGCTCGGACAGGAATTCACCCCTCCACTTT
size: -
V: TRBV7-6
D: TRBD1
J: TRBJ1-6

CDR3: CASSVSDTDTQYF
DNA: TGTGCCAGCAGCGTAAGCGACACAGATACGCAGTATTTT
size: -
V: TRBV9
D: -
J: TRBJ2-3

CDR3: CASRPNQETQYF
DNA: TGTGCCAGCCGGCCAAACCAAGAGACCCAGTACTTC
size: -
V: TRBV7-8
D: -
J: TRBJ2-5

CDR3: CATSLRRGGGYNEQFF
DNA: TGTGCCACCAGCTTGAGGCGGGGGGGCGGGTACAATGAGCAGTTCTTC
size: few
V: TRBV15
D: TRBD2
J: TRBJ2-1

CDR3: CASSLRQIIYGYTF
DNA: TGTGCCAGCAGTTTAAGACAGATAATCTATGGCTACACCTTC
size: -
V: TRBV28
D: -
J: TRBJ1-2

CDR3: CSASTSNQPQHF
DNA: TGCAGTGCATCCACGAGCAATCAGCCCCAGCATTTT
size: -
V: TRBV20-1
D: -
J: TRBJ1-5

CDR3: CSVVLGTGNTAYGYTF
DNA: TGCAGCGTTGTCCTAGGAACCGGGAATACGGCCTATGGCTACACCTTC
size: -
V: TRBV29-1
D: -
J: TRBJ1-2

CDR3: CASALGYEQYF
DNA: TGTGCCAGCGCTCTGGGCTACGAGCAGTACTTC
size: many
V: TRBV2
D: -
J: TRBJ2-7

CDR3: CATGVEGYNSPLHF
DNA: TGTGCCACGGGAGTGGAGGGCTATAATTCACCCCTCCACTTT
size: many
V: TRBV2
D: -
J: TRBJ1-6